This TCR beta chain was recovered during a study of blood T cells in healthy people across ages. PCR was performed a second time for 7 to 11 cycles using a sample-barcoded 5' primer and a J-beta primer mix. TCRdb passed the 5' RACE reads through MiXCR, listing each CDR3 protein once. The sample lists under 2,000,000 distinct CDR3 sequences; around half were seen once. This CDR3 spans 17 amino acids. Germline assignment: CDR1 MNHNS and CDR2 SASEGT. The J segment lost 4 bases and the V segment lost 8 bases, leaving 18 bases of the junction unmatched. The sequenced sample consisted of blood. This chain connects TRBV6-1 to TRBJ1-2; 8 bases align to TRBD1. The TCR was taken from a woman between 40 and 55 years old in good health. The CDR3 loop reads CASQPDTGGRLGYGYTF. The CDR3 nucleotides read TGTGCCAGCCAACCCGATACAGGGGGAAGATTGGGCTATGGCTACACCTTC.